This record looks at one TCR beta chain sequence and its context. Original data processing: Researchers report that nucleated cell counts were estimated from reference gene primer amplification. Produced via immunoSEQ multiplex PCR; TCRdb's table is partial and in-frame only. Clone size and V and J calls were adopted from that table, with D and trimming inferred from the DNA. Of about 39,000 clones listed, about 77% are singletons. The data are from a study of blood T cell repertoires in COVID-19. Looking at the study overall: COVID-19 samples collected from the United States, Italy and Spain covered acute and convalescent phases. From T cells, B-cell-depleted T cells, or PBMCs came the material, which was cDNA or gDNA.

CDR1 and CDR2 from the germline V gene are KGHDR and SFDVKD. The ends lost 3 bases at V and 5 bases at J; junction bases unmatched: 6. The CDR3 covers 16 residues. This TCR was recovered from a man older than 75 with acute or convalescent COVID-19. Sample: peripheral blood. The chain has TRBV24-1 and TRBJ2-5; 12 bases align to TRBD2. The CDR3 DNA is TGTGCCACCAGTGATGGGGGACTAGCGGGCGCTGAGACCCAGTACTTC. Translation gives CATSDGGLAGAETQYF.